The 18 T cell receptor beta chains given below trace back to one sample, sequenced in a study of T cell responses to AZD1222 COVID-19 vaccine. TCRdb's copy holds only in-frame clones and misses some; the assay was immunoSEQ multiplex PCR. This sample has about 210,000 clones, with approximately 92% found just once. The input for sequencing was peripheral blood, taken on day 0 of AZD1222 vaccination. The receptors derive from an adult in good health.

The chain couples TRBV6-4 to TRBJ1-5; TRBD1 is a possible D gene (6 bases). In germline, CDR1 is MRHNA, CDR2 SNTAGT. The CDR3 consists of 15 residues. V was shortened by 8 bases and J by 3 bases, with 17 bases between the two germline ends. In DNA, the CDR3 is TGTGCCAGCGCTGAGACAGGACAGCCCAATCAGCCCCAGCATTTT. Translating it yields CASAETGQPNQPQHF.

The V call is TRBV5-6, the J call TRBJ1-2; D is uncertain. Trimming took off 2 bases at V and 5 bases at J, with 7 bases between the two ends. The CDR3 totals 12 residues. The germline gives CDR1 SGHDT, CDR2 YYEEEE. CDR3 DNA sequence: TGTGCCAGCAGCTTCCCGCCTTATGGCTACACCTTC. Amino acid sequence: CASSFPPYGYTF. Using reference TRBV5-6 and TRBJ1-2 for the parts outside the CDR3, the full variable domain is DAGVTQSPTHLIKTRGQQVTLRCSPKSGHDTVSWYQQALGQGPQFIFQYYEEEERQRGNFPDRFSGHQFPNYSSELNVNALLLGDSALYLCASSFPPYGYTFGSGTRLTVV.

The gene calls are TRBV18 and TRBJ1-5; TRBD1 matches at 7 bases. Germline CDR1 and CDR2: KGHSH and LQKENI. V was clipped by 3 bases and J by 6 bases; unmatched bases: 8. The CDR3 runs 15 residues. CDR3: CASSPAGGGTQPQHF. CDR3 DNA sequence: TGTGCCAGCTCACCGGCAGGGGGGGGAACTCAGCCCCAGCATTTT.

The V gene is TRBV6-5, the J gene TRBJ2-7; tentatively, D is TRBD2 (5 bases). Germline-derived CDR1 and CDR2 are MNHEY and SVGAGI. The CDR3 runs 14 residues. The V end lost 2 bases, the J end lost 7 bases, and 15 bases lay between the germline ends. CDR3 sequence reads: CASSYAGKMREQYF. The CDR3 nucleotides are TGTGCCAGCAGTTACGCCGGGAAAATGAGAGAGCAGTACTTC.

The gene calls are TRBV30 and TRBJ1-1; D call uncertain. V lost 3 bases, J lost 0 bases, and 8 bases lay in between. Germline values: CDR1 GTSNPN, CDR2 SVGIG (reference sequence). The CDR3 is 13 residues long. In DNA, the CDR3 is TGTGCCTGGAGAGTGGCTATGAACACTGAAGCTTTCTTT. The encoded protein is CAWRVAMNTEAFF.

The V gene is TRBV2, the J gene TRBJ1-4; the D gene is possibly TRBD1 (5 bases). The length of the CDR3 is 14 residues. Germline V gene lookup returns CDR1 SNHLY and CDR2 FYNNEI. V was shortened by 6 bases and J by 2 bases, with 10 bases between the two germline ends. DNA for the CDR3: TGTGCCAGCAGGCTCAGGGTGACTAATGAAAAACTGTTTTTT. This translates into CASRLRVTNEKLFF.

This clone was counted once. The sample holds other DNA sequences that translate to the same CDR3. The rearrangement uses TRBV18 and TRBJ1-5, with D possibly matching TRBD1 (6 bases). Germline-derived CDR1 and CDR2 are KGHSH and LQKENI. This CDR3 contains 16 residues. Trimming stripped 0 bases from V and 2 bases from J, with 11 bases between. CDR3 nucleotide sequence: TGTGCCAGCTCACCACCGTCCGGACAGCGCAATCAGCCCCAGCATTTT. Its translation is CASSPPSGQRNQPQHF.

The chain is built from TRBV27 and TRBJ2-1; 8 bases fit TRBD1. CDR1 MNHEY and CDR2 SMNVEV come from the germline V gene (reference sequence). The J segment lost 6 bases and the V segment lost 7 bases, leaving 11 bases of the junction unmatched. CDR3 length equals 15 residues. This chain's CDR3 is CASTLWTGNVNEQFF. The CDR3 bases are TGTGCCAGCACCCTATGGACAGGGAATGTCAATGAGCAGTTCTTC.

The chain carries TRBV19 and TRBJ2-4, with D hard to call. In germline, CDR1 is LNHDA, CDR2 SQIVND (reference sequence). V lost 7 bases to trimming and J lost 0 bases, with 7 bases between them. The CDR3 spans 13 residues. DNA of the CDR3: TGTGCCAGTATCTCGGTAGCCAAAAACATTCAGTACTTC. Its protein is CASISVAKNIQYF.

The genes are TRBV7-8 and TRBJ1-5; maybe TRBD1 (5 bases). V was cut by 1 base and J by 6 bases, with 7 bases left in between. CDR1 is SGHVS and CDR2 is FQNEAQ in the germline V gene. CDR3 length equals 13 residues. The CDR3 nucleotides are TGTGCCAGCAGCTTAGGGGGCGGTCAGCCCCAGCATTTT. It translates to CASSLGGGQPQHF. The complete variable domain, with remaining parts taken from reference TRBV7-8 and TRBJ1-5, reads GAGVSQSPRYKVAKRGQDVALRCDPISGHVSLFWYQQALGQGPEFLTYFQNEAQLDKSGLPSDRFFAERPEGSVSTLKIQRTQQEDSAVYLCASSLGGGQPQHFGDGTRLSIL.

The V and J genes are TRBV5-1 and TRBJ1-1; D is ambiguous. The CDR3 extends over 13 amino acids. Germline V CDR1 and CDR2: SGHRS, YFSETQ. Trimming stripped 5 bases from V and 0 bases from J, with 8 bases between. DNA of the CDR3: TGCGCCAGCAGACCGGGGATGAACACTGAAGCTTTCTTT. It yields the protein CASRPGMNTEAFF. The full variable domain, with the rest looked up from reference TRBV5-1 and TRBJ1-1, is KAGVTQTPRYLIKTRGQQVTLSCSPISGHRSVSWYQQTPGQGLQFLFEYFSETQRNKGNFPGRFSGRQFSNSRSEMNVSTLELGDSALYLCASRPGMNTEAFFGQGTRLTVV.

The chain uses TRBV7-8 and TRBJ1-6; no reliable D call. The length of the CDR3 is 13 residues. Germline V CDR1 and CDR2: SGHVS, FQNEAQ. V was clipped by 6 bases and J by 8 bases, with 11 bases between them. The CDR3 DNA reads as TGTGCCAGCAGATCAAACTTACATTCACCCCTCCACTTT. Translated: CASRSNLHSPLHF.

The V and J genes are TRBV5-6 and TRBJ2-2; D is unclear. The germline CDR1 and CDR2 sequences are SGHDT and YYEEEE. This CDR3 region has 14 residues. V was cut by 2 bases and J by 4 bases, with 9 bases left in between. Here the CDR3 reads CASSLGSGTGELFF. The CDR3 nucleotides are TGTGCCAGCAGCTTAGGCTCGGGCACCGGGGAGCTGTTTTTT.

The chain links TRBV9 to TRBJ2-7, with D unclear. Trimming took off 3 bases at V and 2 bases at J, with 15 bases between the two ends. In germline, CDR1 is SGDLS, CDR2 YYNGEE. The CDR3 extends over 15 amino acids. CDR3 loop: CASSEGPTRTYEQYF. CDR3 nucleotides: TGTGCCAGCAGCGAGGGCCCGACCCGGACCTACGAGCAGTACTTC. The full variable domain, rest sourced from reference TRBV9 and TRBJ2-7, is DSGVTQTPKHLITATGQRVTLRCSPRSGDLSVYWYQQSLDQGLQFLIQYYNGEERAKGNILERFSAQQFPDLHSELNLSSLELGDSALYFCASSEGPTRTYEQYFGPGTRLTVT.

The CDR3 sequence is CASSQGTPNPTYGYTF. As DNA, the CDR3 is TGTGCCAGCAGCCAAGGAACTCCGAATCCTACCTATGGCTACACCTTC. This chain connects TRBV4-2 to TRBJ1-2; D remains ambiguous. V was trimmed by 1 base and J by 4 bases, leaving 16 bases between them. Per germline, CDR1 LGHNA and CDR2 YNFKEQ. The CDR3 runs 16 residues.

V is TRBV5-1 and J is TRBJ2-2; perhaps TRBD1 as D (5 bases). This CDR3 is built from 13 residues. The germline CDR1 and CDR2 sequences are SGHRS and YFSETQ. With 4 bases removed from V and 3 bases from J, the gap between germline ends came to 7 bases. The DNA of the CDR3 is TGCGCCAGCAGCAAAGGGGACACCGGGGAGCTGTTTTTT. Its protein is CASSKGDTGELFF.

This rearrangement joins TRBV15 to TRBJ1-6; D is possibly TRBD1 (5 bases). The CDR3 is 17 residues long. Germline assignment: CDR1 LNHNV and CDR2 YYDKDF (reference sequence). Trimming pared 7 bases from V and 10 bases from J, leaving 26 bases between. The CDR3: CATKASASGGGISPLHF. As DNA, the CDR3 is TGTGCCACCAAAGCTTCAGCCTCAGGCGGGGGGATCTCACCCCTCCACTTT.

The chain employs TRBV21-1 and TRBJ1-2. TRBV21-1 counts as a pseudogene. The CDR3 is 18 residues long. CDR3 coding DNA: TGTGCCAGCAGCTTACGACCGCCCATAGATAACTCTAACTATGGCTACACCTTC. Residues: CASSLRPPIDNSNYGYTF.